This T cell receptor beta chain was retrieved from a study of shared clonotypes between healthy human individuals. Findings of the study overall: Among donors, clonotype sharing was expected to be affected by sequencing depth. The low donor count limited represented genetic and exposure-history diversity.

An assay was performed, and its level was deep. Assay used: immunoSEQ multiplex PCR; TCRdb lists only in-frame clones, some missing. This sample has about 490,000 clones, with roughly 85% found just once. As regards this clone: The antigen remains undetermined.

The source is a middle-aged woman in good health. Some clones in this sample may be carry-over from other donors' samples. The sequenced sample consisted of PBMCs.

Here the CDR3 DNA reads TGTGCCACCAGCAGAACCCGGACAGGAGAGCAGTTCTTC. Protein: CATSRTRTGEQFF. The genes are TRBV15 and TRBJ2-1; TRBD1 agrees at 7 bases. The junction had 5 bases not matched to a gene; V was cut back by 2 bases and J by 10 bases. Germline V gives CDR1 LNHNV, CDR2 YYDKDF (reference sequence). This CDR3 region has 13 residues.